This TCR beta chain was sequenced during a study of CD8 T cells in Susac syndrome. Study-level results: Susac-specific public clones were found in total CD8+ and CD8+ TEMRA repertoires, numbering roughly 15 and five, respectively. Maximal CD8+ clonal expansion in Susac was observed within TEMRA cells and among active patients.

This clonotype came up once. No antigen is known for it. Random hexamers served to reverse transcribe about 0.5 to 1 ug RNA. TCRdb redid the calling of the immunoSEQ multiplex PCR reads with MiXCR, one entry per CDR3 protein. The sample lists under 95,000 distinct CDR3 sequences; 85% to 95% were seen once. The sample consisted of CD8+ T cells from PBMCs. This TCR was recovered from a human donor with Susac syndrome.

CDR3 residues: CSAVDGYEQYF. The CDR3 DNA is TGCAGCGCTGTGGACGGGTACGAGCAGTACTTC. The chain combines TRBV29-1 with TRBJ2-7; D gene ambiguous. The CDR3 totals 11 residues. Germline V lookup: CDR1 SQVTM, CDR2 ANQGSEA. V lost 7 bases and J lost 4, with 11 bases in between.